The TCR beta chain under discussion was sequenced for a study of cytomegalovirus exposure and HLA in healthy donors. Study summary: Earlier work reported 90 million to 120 million unique TCR beta sequences from some 180 million T cells. A preliminary data release comprised roughly 80 million unique TCRs obtained from HLA-typed donors. Overall study results and limits: TCR beta V- and J-gene trimming was later associated with a missense DCLRE1C variant.

PCR amplification relied on 60 Vbeta primers (plus 13 Jbeta primers). Profiled with immunoSEQ multiplex PCR; TCRdb holds only in-frame clones, not every one. In the table there are 150,000 or so clones, about 74% of which are singletons. In the case of this clone: Its antigen is currently unknown.

Germline CDR1 SGHNT, CDR2 YYREEE (reference sequence). The CDR3 has 17 amino acids. J was trimmed by 4 bases and V by 4 bases; bases with no gene match: 13. Healthy bone marrow donors made up the cohort. This receptor was taken from a woman between 40 and 50 years old in good health and CMV-seronegative. The gene calls are TRBV5-4 and TRBJ2-2; 7 bases agree with TRBD2. The sample comprised PBMCs. The CDR3 region is CASSPGPAGVGTGELFF. The CDR3 bases are TGTGCCAGCAGCCCCGGCCCGGCGGGAGTCGGCACCGGGGAGCTGTTTTTT.